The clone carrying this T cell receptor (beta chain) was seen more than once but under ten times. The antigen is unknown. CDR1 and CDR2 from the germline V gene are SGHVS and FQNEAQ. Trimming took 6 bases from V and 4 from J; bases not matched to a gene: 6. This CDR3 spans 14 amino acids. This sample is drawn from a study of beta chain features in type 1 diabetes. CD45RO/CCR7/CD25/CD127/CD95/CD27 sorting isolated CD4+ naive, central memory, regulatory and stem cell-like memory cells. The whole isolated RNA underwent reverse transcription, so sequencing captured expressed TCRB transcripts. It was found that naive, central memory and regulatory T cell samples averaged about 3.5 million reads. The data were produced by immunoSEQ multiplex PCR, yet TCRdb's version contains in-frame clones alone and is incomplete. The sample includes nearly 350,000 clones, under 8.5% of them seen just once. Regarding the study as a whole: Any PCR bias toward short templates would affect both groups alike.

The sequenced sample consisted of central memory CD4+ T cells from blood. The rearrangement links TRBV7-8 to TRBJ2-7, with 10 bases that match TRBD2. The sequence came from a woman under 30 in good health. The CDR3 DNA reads TGTGCCAGCAGGAAACTAGCGGGGAATTACGAGCAGTACTTC. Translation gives CASRKLAGNYEQYF. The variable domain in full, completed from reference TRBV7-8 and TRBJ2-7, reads GAGVSQSPRYKVAKRGQDVALRCDPISGHVSLFWYQQALGQGPEFLTYFQNEAQLDKSGLPSDRFFAERPEGSVSTLKIQRTQQEDSAVYLCASRKLAGNYEQYFGPGTRLTVT.